This entry features one T cell receptor (beta chain) sequence. As to treatment: oral pan-JAK inhibitor, 5-10 mg twice daily. Researchers took lesional scalp punch biopsies and peripheral blood from people who were alopecia areata patients. Sorting from PBMCs produced CD4+ and CD8+ T cells. The data originate from a study of CD8+ T cells in alopecia areata. Overall study context: Tofacitinib was taken orally by treated patients, and the dose was 5 to 10 mg twice daily.

Germline CDR1 MNHEY, CDR2 SMNVEV (reference sequence). The J segment lost 0 bases and the V segment lost 6 bases, leaving 7 bases of the junction unmatched. The CDR3 has 16 amino acids. cDNA prepared by RNA extraction and subsequent reverse transcription served as the template for sequencing. Produced via immunoSEQ multiplex PCR; TCRdb's table is partial and in-frame only. The data hold approximately 200,000 clones, with 43% observed a single time. This receptor was identified in a human donor with alopecia areata. The V and J genes are TRBV27 and TRBJ1-1; TRBD1 aligns across 10 bases. Sequenced here: CD4+ T cells sorted from blood, sampled at roughly week 38, from a patient treated with tofacitinib. CDR3 sequence: CASRRQGASMNTEAFF. Here the CDR3 DNA reads TGTGCCAGCAGACGACAGGGGGCCTCGATGAACACTGAAGCTTTCTTT.